These 9 T cell receptor beta chains share one sample of origin, sequenced in a study of shared clonotypes between healthy human individuals. TCRdb keeps only in-frame clones here, not all; method: immunoSEQ multiplex PCR. Of about 2 million clones listed, 85% to 95% were seen once; the top ten hold roughly 1%. CD8 cells regarded as naive lacked CD45RO, were positively chosen for CCR7, and omitted terminally differentiated effector memory CD45RA+ cells. The sample was naive CD8+ T cells sorted from blood. These receptors were collected from a young man in good health.

The V gene is TRBV7-6, the J gene TRBJ2-2; TRBD2 agrees at 10 bases. The CDR3 runs to 16 residues. Germline lookup yields CDR1 SGHVS and CDR2 FNYEAQ. Germline trimming cut 1 base from V and 6 bases from J; bases unmatched to any gene: 5. The CDR3, as DNA: TGTGCCAGCAGCTTAGGTGAACTAGCGGGACCCGGGGAGCTGTTTTTT. Its protein is CASSLGELAGPGELFF.

V usage is TRBV5-1 and J usage is TRBJ1-3, with D unresolved. The CDR3 is 17 amino acids. Trimming stripped 2 bases from V and 2 bases from J, with 17 bases between. Germline V gene data show CDR1 as SGHRS and CDR2 as YFSETQ. CDR3 DNA: TGCGCCAGCAGCTTTGAGGCCACTCTAAGACCTGGAAACACCATATATTTT. This encodes CASSFEATLRPGNTIYF.

The chain is built from TRBV6-5 and TRBJ2-7; 9 bases are shared with TRBD2. Germline assignment: CDR1 MNHEY and CDR2 SVGAGI. The trim removed 7 bases at V and 5 bases at J, leaving 12 bases unmatched. This CDR3 has 15 amino acids. In DNA, the CDR3 is TGTGCCAGCACGCTCTGGCGGGAGGGCCGGGACGAGCAGTACTTC. Translated, it gives CASTLWREGRDEQYF.

In regard to this clone: This CDR3 is also generated by other DNA sequences in the sample. The chain joins TRBV9 to TRBJ2-7; D possibly corresponds to TRBD2 (6 bases). The CDR3 extends over 14 amino acids. V was clipped by 7 bases and J by 3 bases, with 17 bases between them. The germline CDR1 and CDR2 sequences are SGDLS and YYNGEE. CDR3 sequence (DNA): TGTGCCAGCTCCGTTGGGGGGTCGGACTACGAGCAGTACTTC. Amino acids: CASSVGGSDYEQYF.

The chain is built from TRBV25-1 and TRBJ1-4; 9 positions agree with TRBD1. Per the germline V gene, CDR1 is MGHDK and CDR2 is SYGVNS. This CDR3 has 16 amino acids. After removal of 3 bases from V and 7 bases from J, the junction contained 9 bases not matched to a gene. The CDR3 DNA sequence: TGTGCCAGCAGTGATCACTGGGACAGGGTATCTGAAAAACTGTTTTTT. Its protein is CASSDHWDRVSEKLFF.

The chain uses TRBV27 and TRBJ2-1; TRBD2 agrees at 8 bases. With V trimmed by 3 bases and J by 8 bases, 12 bases remained unmatched. Germline lookup yields CDR1 MNHEY and CDR2 SMNVEV (reference sequence). The CDR3 extends over 16 amino acids. The CDR3 reads CASSLGPGTREDEQFF. The CDR3 coding sequence is TGTGCCAGCAGTTTGGGTCCCGGGACTAGGGAAGATGAGCAGTTCTTC.

The V call is TRBV6-5, the J call TRBJ2-2; D may be TRBD1 (8 bases). The CDR3 consists of 16 residues. The V and J ends lost 0 bases and 4 bases respectively, with 12 bases between them. The germline gives CDR1 MNHEY, CDR2 SVGAGI. CDR3 protein: CASSYSNRGGTGELFF. CDR3 sequence (DNA): TGTGCCAGCAGTTACTCGAACAGGGGGGGCACCGGGGAGCTGTTTTTT.

This chain links TRBV5-6 with TRBJ2-7, with a tentative D call TRBD2 (5 bases). The V gene's germline CDR1 is SGHDT and CDR2 YYEEEE. Trimming removed 0 bases from V and 2 bases from J, with 15 bases in between. The CDR3 is 16 amino acids. The CDR3 coding sequence is TGTGCCAGCAGCTTGGCTCGTAGGACTGTAGCCTACGAGCAGTACTTC. Translation gives CASSLARRTVAYEQYF. The full variable domain, with the rest looked up from reference TRBV5-6 and TRBJ2-7, is DAGVTQSPTHLIKTRGQQVTLRCSPKSGHDTVSWYQQALGQGPQFIFQYYEEEERQRGNFPDRFSGHQFPNYSSELNVNALLLGDSALYLCASSLARRTVAYEQYFGPGTRLTVT.

The rearrangement links TRBV7-2 to TRBJ1-1, with D possibly being TRBD1 (5 bases). The CDR3 spans 16 residues. Deletions cut 2 bases from V and 1 base from J, with 14 bases between. From germline, CDR1 is SGHTA and CDR2 FQGNSA. The CDR3 protein is CASSLNRGLRNTEAFF. CDR3 nucleotide sequence: TGTGCCAGCAGCTTAAATCGGGGACTTCGGAACACTGAAGCTTTCTTT.